This T cell receptor (beta chain) was identified during a study of shared clonotypes between healthy human individuals. The repertoire was sequenced with immunoSEQ multiplex PCR; TCRdb's copy has only in-frame clones and lacks some. Of about 2.3 million clones in the sample, over 85% are singletons; the top ten hold 0.39%. To note about this clone: Within the sample, other DNA sequences also encode this same CDR3.

Per germline, CDR1 SGHRS and CDR2 YFSETQ. V shed 2 bases and J shed 4 bases, with 6 bases lying between them. The CDR3 has 12 residues. The source of this sequence is a man younger than 35 in good health. Some clones in this sample may be carry-over from other donors' samples. Sequencing was carried out using naive CD4+ T cells from PBMCs. Subset described: CD45RA+ positively selected. V and J are TRBV5-1 and TRBJ2-5; D gene unclear. CDR3 nucleotides: TGCGCCAGCAGCTTTGCCGGAGAGACCCAGTACTTC. Encoded protein: CASSFAGETQYF.